This TCR beta chain appears in the sequencing data of a study of post-analysis software for immune sequencing data. Study-wide findings and caveats: Patients used roughly five TRBV segments, including TRBV5-6, TRBV5-1 and TRBV20-1, more often than controls. Batch-mates among the samples co-clustered strongly by F measure.

V was cut by 7 bases and J by 0 bases, with 11 bases left in between. The CDR3 consists of 14 residues. Concerning this clonotype itself: No antigen is known for it.

Sequencing libraries made from TCR beta cDNA carried unique molecular identifiers. TCRdb re-derived calls from the PCR reads in MiXCR, one entry per CDR3 protein. Altogether 600,000 to 700,000 distinct CDR3 sequences are present, approximately 59% being singletons, with the ten largest covering around 10%. V usage is TRBV12-3 or TRBV12-4 and J usage is TRBJ2-3; D is unclear. The specimen sequenced was blood. This TCR came from a girl aged 2-10 years with multiple sclerosis. CDR3 coding DNA: TGTGCCAGCACCCAGGACCGAAGCACAGATACGCAGTATTTT. It is translated as CASTQDRSTDTQYF.